These 17 T cell receptor beta chains were sequenced from one sample in a study of blood T cell repertoires in COVID-19. Repertoires were generated with immunoSEQ multiplex PCR, while TCRdb's copy carries only in-frame clones and drops some. There are about 200,000 clones in the sample; roughly 82% occur only once, and more than 4.5% lies in the top ten. Sequencing was done on a sample of PBMCs or T cells enriched from blood (not recorded which). The receptors were gathered from a woman between 55 and 75 years old with acute COVID-19.

The V call is TRBV21-1, the J call TRBJ1-2; the D call in the table, TRBD1, was not verified against the DNA. TRBV21-1 is a known pseudogene. The CDR3 is 16 residues long. In nucleotides, the CDR3 is TGTGCCAGCAGCACATCGGGACAGGGGCTTAACTATGGCTACACCTTC. This encodes CASSTSGQGLNYGYTF.

At least ten counts were recorded for this clone. The rearrangement uses TRBV29-1 and TRBJ2-2; 7 bases match TRBD2. V lost 4 bases and J lost 4; bases outside the gene matches: 6. CDR1 is SQVTM and CDR2 is ANQGSEA in the germline V gene. CDR3 length: 14 residues. The CDR3 region has the DNA TGCAGCGTTGGAAGCGGGATCGGCACCGGGGAGCTGTTTTTT. Its translation is CSVGSGIGTGELFF.

The chain employs TRBV9 and TRBJ2-1, with TRBD2 as a possible D gene (6 bases). Germline V gene sequence: CDR1 SGDLS, CDR2 YYNGEE. V was clipped by 4 bases and J by 5 bases, with 13 bases between them. CDR3 length equals 14 residues. CDR3 protein: CASSPQTGDNEQFF. The CDR3 bases are TGTGCCAGCAGCCCACAAACGGGAGACAATGAGCAGTTCTTC.

The chain has TRBV2 and TRBJ1-4; tentatively, D is TRBD1 (6 bases). The CDR3 has 15 amino acids. Germline CDR1 SNHLY, CDR2 FYNNEI. Between the trimmed V and J ends, which lost 5 bases and 3 bases, there was a span of 13 bases. The CDR3 here is CASSPSGGSNEKLFF. The CDR3 nucleotides read TGTGCCAGCAGTCCTTCTGGGGGCTCTAATGAAAAACTGTTTTTT.

V usage is TRBV7-2 and J usage is TRBJ2-5; D is perhaps TRBD1 (5 bases). Trimming cost V 4 bases and J 2 bases, with 14 bases left between them. Germline loops: CDR1 SGHTA, CDR2 FQGNSA. CDR3 size: 15 residues. The CDR3 here is CASSSGLGQQETQYF. As DNA, the CDR3 is TGTGCCAGCAGCTCTGGATTGGGGCAGCAAGAGACCCAGTACTTC.

This chain links TRBV5-1 with TRBJ1-2; 8 bases are a match to TRBD1. The CDR3 extends over 14 amino acids. V was pared by 4 bases and J by 8 bases, with 10 bases of the junction left unmatched. CDR1 is SGHRS and CDR2 is YFSETQ in the germline V gene. CDR3: CASSQNLQGGGYTF. The CDR3 bases are TGCGCCAGCAGCCAAAACTTACAGGGGGGAGGCTACACCTTC.

V gene TRBV4-1 combines with J gene TRBJ1-1, with D maybe TRBD1 (6 bases). This CDR3 spans 15 amino acids. The germline V and J ends were trimmed by 7 bases and 4 bases, with 19 bases remaining between them. CDR1 MGHRA and CDR2 YSYEKL come from the germline V gene. The chain's CDR3 is CASIPSQGRRTEAFF. In DNA, the CDR3 is TGCGCCAGCATCCCTTCCCAGGGGAGACGCACTGAAGCTTTCTTT.

This sequence joins TRBV5-4 and TRBJ2-5, with D possibly TRBD2 on 6 matching bases. The CDR3 runs 13 residues. The V end was cut by 0 bases, the J end by 5 bases, with 8 bases between. Germline V lookup: CDR1 SGHNT, CDR2 YYREEE (reference sequence). In nucleotides, the CDR3 is TGTGCCAGCAGCTTGGCTGGGAGGGAGACCCAGTACTTC. Amino acids: CASSLAGRETQYF.

This chain connects TRBV19 to TRBJ2-1, with TRBD2 matching over 7 bases. The junction had 4 bases not matched to a gene; V was cut back by 1 base and J by 7 bases. Per germline, CDR1 LNHDA and CDR2 SQIVND (reference sequence). The CDR3 spans 14 residues. The CDR3 sequence is CASSIVREYNEQFF. CDR3 bases: TGTGCCAGTAGTATAGTGCGGGAGTATAATGAGCAGTTCTTC.

V usage is TRBV2 and J usage is TRBJ1-3; 9 bases line up with TRBD1. The germline V gene has CDR1 SNHLY and CDR2 FYNNEI. The V segment lost 4 bases and the J segment 1 base; nucleotides outside the gene matches: 2. This CDR3 spans 15 amino acids. In DNA, the CDR3 is TGTGCCAGCAGTGGACAGGGGGTTTCTGGAAACACCATATATTTT. Residues: CASSGQGVSGNTIYF. Using reference TRBV2 and TRBJ1-3 for the parts outside the CDR3, the full variable domain is EPEVTQTPSHQVTQMGQEVILRCVPISNHLYFYWYRQILGQKVEFLVSFYNNEISEKSEIFDDQFSVERPDGSNFTLKIRSTKLEDSAMYFCASSGQGVSGNTIYFGEGSWLTVV.

V gene TRBV5-1 combines with J gene TRBJ2-3, with D unresolved. CDR3 length: 13 amino acids. CDR1 is SGHRS, CDR2 YFSETQ, per germline. The germline V and J ends were trimmed by 4 bases and 1 base, with 7 bases remaining between them. The CDR3 DNA is TGCGCCAGCAGCCAGACTGGCACAGATACGCAGTATTTT. As protein: CASSQTGTDTQYF.

The CDR3 DNA is TGTGCCACCAGCAGAGGGACCCCCGGGCCGGGGGGCTACACCTTC. Protein product: CATSRGTPGPGGYTF. The gene calls are TRBV15 and TRBJ1-2; no firm D call. The germline CDR1 and CDR2 sequences are LNHNV and YYDKDF (reference sequence). The ends were cut back, 1 base at V and 8 bases at J, with 17 bases in the middle. CDR3 length: 15 amino acids.

CDR3 region: CASSVVGDSYEQYF. The DNA of the CDR3 is TGTGCCAGCAGCGTGGTCGGGGACTCCTACGAGCAGTACTTC. The V gene is TRBV9, the J gene TRBJ2-7; perhaps TRBD2 as D (5 bases). The CDR3 covers 14 residues. V dropped 2 bases and J dropped 0 bases, with 9 bases sitting between them. Germline V gives CDR1 SGDLS, CDR2 YYNGEE.

This chain uses TRBV24-1 with TRBJ2-1, with 8 positions matching TRBD2. The ends lost 4 bases at V and 7 bases at J; junction bases unmatched: 8. This CDR3 comprises 15 residues. CDR1 KGHDR and CDR2 SFDVKD come from the germline V gene. The CDR3 nucleotides read TGTGCCACCAGTGACCGGACTAGCAGGTGGAATGAGCAGTTCTTC. It encodes CATSDRTSRWNEQFF.

The chain couples TRBV7-9 to TRBJ2-1, with 12 bases lining up with TRBD1. The CDR3 totals 15 residues. Germline CDR1 SEHNR, CDR2 FQNEAQ (reference sequence). The V segment lost 5 bases and the J segment 2 bases; nucleotides outside the gene matches: 1. The CDR3 DNA reads as TGTGCCAGCAGCGGGACAGGGGGCCCCTACAATGAGCAGTTCTTC. Protein product: CASSGTGGPYNEQFF.

The chain links TRBV7-2 to TRBJ1-2; TRBD1 agrees at 10 bases. This CDR3 is 15 amino acids long. Germline CDR1 and CDR2: SGHTA and FQGNSA. V dropped 1 base and J dropped 4; count of bases not matched to a gene: 3. For the CDR3, the DNA is TGTGCCAGCAGCTTAGGACAGGGGGCGACCTATGGCTACACCTTC. It yields the protein CASSLGQGATYGYTF. Based on the CDR3 plus reference TRBV7-2 and TRBJ1-2, the full variable domain is GAGVSQSPSNKVTEKGKDVELRCDPISGHTALYWYRQSLGQGLEFLIYFQGNSAPDKSGLPSDRFSAERTGGSVSTLTIQRTQQEDSAVYLCASSLGQGATYGYTFGSGTRLTVV.

The chain has TRBV7-9 and TRBJ1-3, with unresolved D. V gave up 5 bases and J gave up 4 bases, with 6 bases separating them. Per the germline V gene, CDR1 is SEHNR and CDR2 is FQNEAQ (reference sequence). CDR3 length: 12 residues. CDR3 nucleotide sequence: TGTGCCAGCAGCCCACAGGGAAACACCATATATTTT. Translation gives CASSPQGNTIYF.